This record looks at one T cell receptor beta chain sequence and its context. No cognate antigen has been identified for it. No base qualities exist here, and no much larger clone lies one base off it. The immunoSEQ Assay, a bias-controlled multiplex PCR, was used to amplify TCRbeta CDR3 regions from genomic DNA. As for the authors' bioinformatics: Nucleated cell counts per sample were estimated from amplification of reference gene primers within the assay. Sequence reads were collapsed and filtered to measure the absolute abundance of every unique TCRbeta CDR3 rearrangement. For each sample, productive Simpson clonality was calculated as the square root of Simpson's diversity index over productive rearrangements. Not all clones reach the TCRdb copy of this immuneACCESS table, which keeps in-frame sequences only. Checked studies attribute under half of the gap to unresolved V genes and leave the rest unexplained. That table supplies the V and J calls and clone size; D and trimming were determined from the DNA. This sample gives about 140,000 clones in total; 70% to 90% of them show up just once. The ten largest clones add up to around 2.5% of the sample.

Each collaborating institution followed its own protocols to collect whole blood in K2EDTA tubes. For TCRbeta analysis, collaborators shipped samples in one of three forms: frozen whole blood, isolated PBMCs, or DNA extracted from either of those sample types. CDR3 length: 16 amino acids, cysteine to phenylalanine. Only the CDR3 part of the read is kept: 48 bases, read in frame from the first base. The germline V gene (reference sequence) provides CDR1 DFQATT and CDR2 SNEGSKA. Here V drops 3 bases and J drops 6 bases, and the junction holds 13 bases not matched to any gene. This sample stems from a study of blood T cell repertoires in COVID-19 (TCRdb year 2020). For context, the study as a whole: Samples covering the acute and convalescent phases of COVID-19 were provided by collaborators in the United States, Italy and Spain. The material from the prospective study consisted of cDNA or gDNA derived from T cells, B-cell-depleted T cells, or PBMCs. The sample metadata nearly always contained a de-identified subject ID, COVID-19 status, age in years and sex. Subjects who had been exposed to COVID-19, were actively infected with it, or had recovered from it provided the deeply sampled blood TCRbeta repertoires that made up the dataset. The samples were drawn from two sources: the first 160 participants of the ongoing ImmuneRACE study, and 950 to 1,500 subjects contributed by 6 global collaborators. HLA class I and class II types, where available, came from metadata supplied by the sample provider rather than from assay-based typing. The repertoires were released in a freely available public database meant as a resource for research on the immune response to SARS-CoV-2. Study-wide findings and limitations: The quantity of clinical and demographic metadata differed by source and by participant and was supplied without curation.

Specimen: peripheral blood. The clonotype comes from a human donor with acute or convalescent COVID-19. The donor label of this sample is uncertain. Recombination connected TRBV20-1 to TRBJ2-2; 7 central bases correspond to TRBD1. The DNA sequence reads TGCAGTGCTAGTATCCGGGGACAGTCGGTGGCCGGGGAGCTGTTTTTT. Translation gives CSASIRGQSVAGELFF.